This T cell receptor beta chain was profiled in a study of T cell repertoires in cytomegalovirus infection. Looking at the study overall: In public TCR beta signatures, there were indications of both CMV infection and matching HLA type. Study conclusions and caveats: Cumulative public TCR beta family frequency identified CMV carriers with the relevant HLA.

TCRdb re-analysed the reads in MiXCR, keeping a single row per CDR3 protein. The sample contains more than 250,000 distinct CDR3 sequences, 20% to 25% of which appear only once. CDR3 length: 13 amino acids. Trimming removed 2 bases at V and 7 bases at J, with 11 bases between. As regards this clonotype: No antigen is known for it.

This sample comprised cultured PBMCs, obtained from culture after CMV antigen stimulation. V is TRBV12-3 or TRBV12-4 and J is TRBJ1-1; D is perhaps TRBD1 (6 bases). This sequence was found in a human donor in good health (CMV status not recorded). Some clones in this sample may be carry-over from other donors' samples. The DNA for the CDR3 is TGTGCCAGCAGTTTATCAGGGGAGGGTGAAGCTTTCTTT. Encoded protein: CASSLSGEGEAFF.